This T cell receptor (beta chain) was recovered during a study of CD8+ T cells in alopecia areata. Findings and limits, study-wide: Besides other cells, scalp samples also yield sequences of resident alphabeta T cells from normal skin.

The V end was cut by 7 bases, the J end by 2 bases, with 12 bases between. The CDR3 extends over 13 amino acids. Per the germline V gene, CDR1 is GTSNPN and CDR2 is SVGIG (reference sequence). As for this clone: No antigen is known for it.

Reverse transcription of extracted RNA yielded cDNA, which provided the sequencing template. Method: immunoSEQ multiplex PCR; TCRdb's copy keeps in-frame clones and lacks some. The sample holds roughly 250,000 clones, under 80% seen once. The source is a human donor with alopecia areata. The source was CD4+ T cells sorted from blood, collected at week 0. The chain carries TRBV30 and TRBJ1-5; no definite D call. The CDR3 loop reads CAFQAAGNQPQHF. CDR3 bases: TGTGCCTTCCAGGCCGCTGGCAATCAGCCCCAGCATTTT.